The present TCR beta chain was sequenced within a study of T-cell memory formation after mild COVID-19. TCRdb used MiXCR to reprocess the 5' RACE reads, holding one entry per CDR3 protein. This sample has 200,000 to 250,000 distinct CDR3 sequences, with around 9.5% found just once. Germline CDR1 is SNHLY and CDR2 is FYNNEI. The CDR3 covers 15 residues. J gave up 5 bases and V 6 bases, and 7 bases lay outside the gene matches. The gene calls are TRBV2 and TRBJ2-2, with TRBD1 matching over 9 bases. The TCR comes from a man aged 18 to 30 who had mild COVID-19 (a few samples of this study predate the infection). Cell type and time point are not known. The sample was PBMCs or a T cell subset sorted from them (not recorded which). The CDR3 region is CASRGGTGRTGELFF. CDR3 in DNA: TGTGCCAGCAGGGGCGGGACAGGGCGGACCGGGGAGCTGTTTTTT.